This T cell receptor (beta chain) came from a study of response to subunit inactivated influenza vaccine. TCRdb processed the RT-PCR reads anew with MiXCR; each CDR3 protein has one entry. This table has about 500,000 distinct CDR3 sequences, approximately 17% appearing once. This clonotype came up many times. The origin of this receptor is a man between 50 and 70 years old who received an inactivated influenza vaccine. Sequencing was performed on CD4+ T cells sorted from PBMCs, taken less than 30 months after vaccination.

In DNA form, the CDR3 reads TGTGCCAGCAGTTTAGACGACGCCGGCGGCGAAAAACTGTTTTTT. Protein sequence: CASSLDDAGGEKLFF. The V gene is TRBV12-3 or TRBV12-4, the J gene TRBJ1-4; D is ambiguous. V was pared by 1 base and J by 8 bases, with 14 bases between. The CDR3 is 15 amino acids.